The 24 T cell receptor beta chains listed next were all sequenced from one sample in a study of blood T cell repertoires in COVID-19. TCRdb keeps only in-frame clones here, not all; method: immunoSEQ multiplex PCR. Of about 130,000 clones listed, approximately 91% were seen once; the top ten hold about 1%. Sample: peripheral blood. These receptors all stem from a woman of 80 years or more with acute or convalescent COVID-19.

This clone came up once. The CDR3 region has the DNA TGTGCCACCAGTGCGTCCAGACAGGGGGCTGAGACCCAGTACTTC. This gives the protein CATSASRQGAETQYF. The chain uses TRBV24-1 and TRBJ2-5; 10 positions match TRBD1. Trimming at V came to 5 bases and at J to 5 bases, leaving 7 bases not matched to a gene. The length of the CDR3 is 15 residues. Per the germline V gene, CDR1 is KGHDR and CDR2 is SFDVKD.

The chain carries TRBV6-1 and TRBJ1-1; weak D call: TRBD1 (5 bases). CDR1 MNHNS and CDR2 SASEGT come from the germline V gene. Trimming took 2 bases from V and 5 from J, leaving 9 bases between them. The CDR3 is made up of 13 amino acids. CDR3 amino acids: CASSESRVTEAFF. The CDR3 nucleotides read TGTGCCAGCAGTGAATCCAGGGTGACTGAAGCTTTCTTT.

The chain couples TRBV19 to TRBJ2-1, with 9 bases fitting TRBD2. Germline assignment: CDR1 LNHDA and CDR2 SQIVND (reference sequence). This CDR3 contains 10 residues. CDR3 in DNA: TGTGCGGCGGGGGGGCTTGAGCAGTTCTTC. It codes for CAAGGLEQFF.

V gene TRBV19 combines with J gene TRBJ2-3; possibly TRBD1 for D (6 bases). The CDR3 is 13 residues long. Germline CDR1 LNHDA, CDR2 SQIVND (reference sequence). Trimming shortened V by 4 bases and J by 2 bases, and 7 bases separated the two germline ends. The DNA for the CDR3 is TGTGCCAGTAGTAGGGGGCTCACAGATACGCAGTATTTT. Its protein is CASSRGLTDTQYF.

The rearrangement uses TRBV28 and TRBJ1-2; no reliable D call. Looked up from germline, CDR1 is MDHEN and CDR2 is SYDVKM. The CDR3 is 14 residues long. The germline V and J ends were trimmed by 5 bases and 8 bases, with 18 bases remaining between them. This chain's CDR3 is CASSPSVGVWGYTF. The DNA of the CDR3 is TGTGCCAGCAGTCCATCAGTTGGTGTCTGGGGCTACACCTTC.

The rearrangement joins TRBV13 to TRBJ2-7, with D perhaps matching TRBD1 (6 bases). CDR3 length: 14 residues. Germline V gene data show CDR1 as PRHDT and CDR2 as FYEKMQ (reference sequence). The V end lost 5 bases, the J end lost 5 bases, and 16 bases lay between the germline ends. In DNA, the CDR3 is TGTGCCAGCAGCGCCGGTCAGGGGTTGCACGAGCAGTACTTC. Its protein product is CASSAGQGLHEQYF.

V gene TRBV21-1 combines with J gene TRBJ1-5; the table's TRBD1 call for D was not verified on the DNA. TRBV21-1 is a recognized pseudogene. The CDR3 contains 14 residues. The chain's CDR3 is CASSKGDIAQPQHF. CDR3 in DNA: TGTGCCAGCAGCAAGGGGGACATCGCTCAGCCCCAGCATTTT.

CDR3 bases: TGTGCCAGCAGCTTGGCGACAGTTTCCTACGAGCAGTACTTC. Protein product: CASSLATVSYEQYF. The J gene is TRBJ2-7, the V gene TRBV7-9; D is perhaps TRBD1 (5 bases). Trimming pared 3 bases from V and 1 base from J, leaving 10 bases between. CDR1 and CDR2 from the germline V gene are SEHNR and FQNEAQ (reference sequence). The CDR3 runs to 14 residues. Full variable domain (rest looked up from reference TRBV7-9 and TRBJ2-7): DTGVSQNPRHKITKRGQNVTFRCDPISEHNRLYWYRQTLGQGPEFLTYFQNEAQLEKSRLLSDRFSAERPKGSFSTLEIQRTEQGDSAMYLCASSLATVSYEQYFGPGTRLTVT.

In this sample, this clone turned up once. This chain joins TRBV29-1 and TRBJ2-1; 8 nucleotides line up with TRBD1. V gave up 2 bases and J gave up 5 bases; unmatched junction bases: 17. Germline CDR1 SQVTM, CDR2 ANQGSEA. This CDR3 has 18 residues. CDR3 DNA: TGCAGCGTTGAATTGGGCCAGGGGGCTTTTCTGCTTGACAATGAGCAGTTCTTC. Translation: CSVELGQGAFLLDNEQFF.

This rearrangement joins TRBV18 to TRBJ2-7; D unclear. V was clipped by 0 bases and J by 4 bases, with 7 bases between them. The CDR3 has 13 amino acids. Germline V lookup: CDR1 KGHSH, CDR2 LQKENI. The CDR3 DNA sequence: TGTGCCAGCTCACCACCGGCCCAGTACGAGCAGTACTTC. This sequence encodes CASSPPAQYEQYF.

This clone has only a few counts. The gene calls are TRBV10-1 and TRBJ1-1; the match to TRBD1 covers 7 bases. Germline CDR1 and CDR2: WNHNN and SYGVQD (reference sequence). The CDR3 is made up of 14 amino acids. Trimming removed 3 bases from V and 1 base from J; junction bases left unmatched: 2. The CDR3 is CASSESGGNTEAFF. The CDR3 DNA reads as TGCGCCAGCAGTGAATCAGGGGGGAACACTGAAGCTTTCTTT.

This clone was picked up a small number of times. The CDR3 DNA is TGTGCCAGCAGTTACGGGCTCCGCCGGGGGAGTGGCGAGCAGTACTTC. Translated, it gives CASSYGLRRGSGEQYF. The chain combines TRBV6-2 or TRBV6-3 with TRBJ2-7, with D possibly being TRBD2 (6 bases). V was cut by 2 bases and J by 6 bases, with 20 bases left in between. The length of the CDR3 is 16 residues. CDR1 and CDR2 from the germline V gene are MNHEY and SVGEGT.

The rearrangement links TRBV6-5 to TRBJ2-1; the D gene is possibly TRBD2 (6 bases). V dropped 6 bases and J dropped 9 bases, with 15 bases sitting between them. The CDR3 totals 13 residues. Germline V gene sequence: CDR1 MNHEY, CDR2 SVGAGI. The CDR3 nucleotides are TGTGCCAGCAGCCCCGGGACTTCCCGTGAGCAGTTCTTC. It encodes CASSPGTSREQFF.

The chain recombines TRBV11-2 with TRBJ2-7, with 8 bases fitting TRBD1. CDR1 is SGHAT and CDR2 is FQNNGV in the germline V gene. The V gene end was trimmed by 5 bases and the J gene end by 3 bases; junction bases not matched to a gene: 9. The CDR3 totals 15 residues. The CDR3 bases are TGTGCCAGCAGCGTTACCAGGGGGCGCTTCTACGAGCAGTACTTC. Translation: CASSVTRGRFYEQYF.

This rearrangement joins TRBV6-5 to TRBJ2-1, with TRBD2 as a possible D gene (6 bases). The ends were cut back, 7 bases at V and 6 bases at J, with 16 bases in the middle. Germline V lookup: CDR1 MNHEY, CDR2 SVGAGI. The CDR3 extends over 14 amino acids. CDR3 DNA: TGTGCCAGCAAAGACGCGGGGTGGTCCAATGAGCAGTTCTTC. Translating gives CASKDAGWSNEQFF.

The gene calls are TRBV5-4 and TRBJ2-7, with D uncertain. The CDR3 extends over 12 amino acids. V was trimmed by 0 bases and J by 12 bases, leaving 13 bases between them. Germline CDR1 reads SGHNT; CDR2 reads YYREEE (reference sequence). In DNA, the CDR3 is TGTGCCAGCAGCTTGGACTATGCCTCTCTGTACTTC. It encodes CASSLDYASLYF.

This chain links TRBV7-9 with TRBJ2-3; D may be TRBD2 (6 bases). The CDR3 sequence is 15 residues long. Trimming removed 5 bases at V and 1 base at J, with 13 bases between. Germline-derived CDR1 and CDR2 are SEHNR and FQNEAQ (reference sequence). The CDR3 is CASSPVPGGTDTQYF. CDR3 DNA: TGTGCCAGCAGCCCCGTCCCGGGGGGCACAGATACGCAGTATTTT.

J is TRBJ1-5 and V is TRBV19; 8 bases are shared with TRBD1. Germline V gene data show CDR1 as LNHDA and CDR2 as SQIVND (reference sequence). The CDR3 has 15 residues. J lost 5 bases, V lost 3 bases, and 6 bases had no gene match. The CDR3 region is CASSISRGRYQPQHF. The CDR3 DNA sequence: TGTGCCAGTAGTATCTCCAGGGGGCGTTATCAGCCCCAGCATTTT.

The CDR3 DNA reads as TGTGCCAGCAGTTTGGAGGGAGGGTGGGAGACCCAGTACTTC. Protein: CASSLEGGWETQYF. The chain combines TRBV27 with TRBJ2-5; the match to TRBD2 covers 7 bases. CDR1 is MNHEY, CDR2 SMNVEV, per germline (reference sequence). Trimming removed 3 bases from V and 5 bases from J; junction bases left unmatched: 6. CDR3 size: 14 residues.

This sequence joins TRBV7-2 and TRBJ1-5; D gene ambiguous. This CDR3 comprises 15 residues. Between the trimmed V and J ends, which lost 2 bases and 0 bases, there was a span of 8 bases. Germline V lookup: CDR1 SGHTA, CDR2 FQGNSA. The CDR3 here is CASSLNSNSNQPQHF. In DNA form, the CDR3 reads TGTGCCAGCAGCTTAAACAGCAATAGCAATCAGCCCCAGCATTTT.

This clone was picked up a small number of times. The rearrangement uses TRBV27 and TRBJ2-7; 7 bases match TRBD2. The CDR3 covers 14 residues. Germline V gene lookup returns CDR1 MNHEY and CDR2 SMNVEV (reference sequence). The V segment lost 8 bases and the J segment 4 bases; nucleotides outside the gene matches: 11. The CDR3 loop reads CASGRRGEGYEQYF. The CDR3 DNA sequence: TGTGCCAGCGGTCGTCGGGGGGAAGGGTACGAGCAGTACTTC.

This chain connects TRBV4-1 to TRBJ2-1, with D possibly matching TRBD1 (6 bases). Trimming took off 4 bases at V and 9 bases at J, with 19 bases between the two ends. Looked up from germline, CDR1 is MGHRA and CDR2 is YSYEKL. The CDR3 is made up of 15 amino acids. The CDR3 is CASSLPEADSTEQFF. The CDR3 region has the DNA TGCGCCAGCAGCCTTCCTGAAGCGGACAGCACTGAGCAGTTCTTC.

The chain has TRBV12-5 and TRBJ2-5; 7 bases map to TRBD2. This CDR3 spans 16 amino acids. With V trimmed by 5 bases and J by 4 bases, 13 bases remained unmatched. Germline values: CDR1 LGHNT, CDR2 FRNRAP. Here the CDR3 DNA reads TGTGCTAGTGGTCTCTTTTCGGTGGGGGGGGTAGAGACCCAGTACTTC. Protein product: CASGLFSVGGVETQYF.

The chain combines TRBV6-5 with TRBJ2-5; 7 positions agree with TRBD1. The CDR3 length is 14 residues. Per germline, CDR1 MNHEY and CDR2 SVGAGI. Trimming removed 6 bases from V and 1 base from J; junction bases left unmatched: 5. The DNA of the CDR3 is TGTGCCAGCAGAACACAGGGGCGCCAAGAGACCCAGTACTTC. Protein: CASRTQGRQETQYF.